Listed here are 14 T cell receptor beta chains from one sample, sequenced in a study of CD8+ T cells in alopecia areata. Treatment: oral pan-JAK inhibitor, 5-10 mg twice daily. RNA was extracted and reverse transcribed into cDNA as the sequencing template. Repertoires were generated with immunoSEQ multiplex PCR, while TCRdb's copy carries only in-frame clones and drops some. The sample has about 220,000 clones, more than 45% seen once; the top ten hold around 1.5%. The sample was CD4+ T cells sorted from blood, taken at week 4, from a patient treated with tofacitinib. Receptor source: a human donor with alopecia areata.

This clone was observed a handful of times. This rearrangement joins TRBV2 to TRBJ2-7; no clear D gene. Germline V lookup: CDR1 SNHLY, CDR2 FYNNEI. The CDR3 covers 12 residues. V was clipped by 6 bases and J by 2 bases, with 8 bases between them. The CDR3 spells CASSFGPYEQYF. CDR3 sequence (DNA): TGTGCCAGCAGCTTCGGGCCCTACGAGCAGTACTTC.

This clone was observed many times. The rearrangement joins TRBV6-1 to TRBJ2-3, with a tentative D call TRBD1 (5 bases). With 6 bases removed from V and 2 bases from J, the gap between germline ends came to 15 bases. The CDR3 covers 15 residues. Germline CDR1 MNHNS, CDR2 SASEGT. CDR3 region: CASRLLRGTTDTQYF. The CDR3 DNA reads TGTGCCAGCAGACTCCTAAGGGGTACCACAGATACGCAGTATTTT.

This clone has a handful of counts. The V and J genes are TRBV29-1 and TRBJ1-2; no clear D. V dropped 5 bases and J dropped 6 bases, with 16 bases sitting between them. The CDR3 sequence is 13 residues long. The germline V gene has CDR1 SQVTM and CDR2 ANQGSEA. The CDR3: CSVFMGEGDGYTF. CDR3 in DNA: TGCAGCGTTTTTATGGGAGAGGGCGATGGCTACACCTTC.

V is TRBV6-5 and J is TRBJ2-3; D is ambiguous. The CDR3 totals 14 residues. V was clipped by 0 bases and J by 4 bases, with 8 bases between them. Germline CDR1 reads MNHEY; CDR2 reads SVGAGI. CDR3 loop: CASSYSFGPDTQYF. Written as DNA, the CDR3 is TGTGCCAGCAGTTACTCGTTCGGACCAGATACGCAGTATTTT.

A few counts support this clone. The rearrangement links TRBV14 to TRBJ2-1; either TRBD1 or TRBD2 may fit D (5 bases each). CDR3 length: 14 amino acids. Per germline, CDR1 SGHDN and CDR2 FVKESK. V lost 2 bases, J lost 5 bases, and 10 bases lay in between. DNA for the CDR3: TGTGCCAGCAGCCAACCGGGACGAAACAATGAGCAGTTCTTC. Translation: CASSQPGRNNEQFF.

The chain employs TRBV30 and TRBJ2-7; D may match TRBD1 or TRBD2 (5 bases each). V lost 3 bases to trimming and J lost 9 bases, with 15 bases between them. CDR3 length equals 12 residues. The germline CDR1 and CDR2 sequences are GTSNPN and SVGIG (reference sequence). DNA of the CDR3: TGTGCCTGGAGGGAACCTGGGGGTGGGCAGTACTTC. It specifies CAWREPGGGQYF.

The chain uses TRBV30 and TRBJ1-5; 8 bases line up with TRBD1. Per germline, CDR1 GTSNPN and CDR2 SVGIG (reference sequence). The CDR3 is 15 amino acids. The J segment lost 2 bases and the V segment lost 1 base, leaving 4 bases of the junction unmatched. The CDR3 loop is CAWSARGHGNQPQHF. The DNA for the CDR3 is TGTGCCTGGAGTGCCAGGGGGCACGGCAATCAGCCCCAGCATTTT. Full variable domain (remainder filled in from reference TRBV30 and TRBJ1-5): SQTIHQWPATLVQPVGSPLSLECTVEGTSNPNLYWYRQAAGRGLQLLFYSVGIGQISSEVPQNLSASRPQDRQFILSSKKLLLSDSGFYLCAWSARGHGNQPQHFGDGTRLSIL.

CDR3 amino acids: CASSVEVGQGYEQYF. The DNA of the CDR3 is TGTGCCAGCAGCGTAGAGGTAGGGCAGGGCTACGAGCAGTACTTC. The chain carries TRBV9 and TRBJ2-7; D is perhaps TRBD1 (5 bases). Per germline, CDR1 SGDLS and CDR2 YYNGEE. The germline V and J ends were trimmed by 0 bases and 3 bases, with 13 bases remaining between them. CDR3 length: 15 residues.

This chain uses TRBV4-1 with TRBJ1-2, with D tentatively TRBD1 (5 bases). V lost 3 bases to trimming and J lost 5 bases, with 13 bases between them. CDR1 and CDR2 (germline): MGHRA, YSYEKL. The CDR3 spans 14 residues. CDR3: CASSHGDPPYGYTF. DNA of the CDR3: TGCGCCAGCAGCCATGGGGACCCCCCTTATGGCTACACCTTC.

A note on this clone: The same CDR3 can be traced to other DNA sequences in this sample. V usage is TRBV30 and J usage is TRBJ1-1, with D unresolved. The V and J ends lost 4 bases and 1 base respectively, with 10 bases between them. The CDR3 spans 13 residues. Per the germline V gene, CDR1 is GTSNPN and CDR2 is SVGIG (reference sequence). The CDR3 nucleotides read TGTGCCTGGATCAGAGGGCCGAACACTGAAGCTTTCTTT. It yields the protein CAWIRGPNTEAFF.

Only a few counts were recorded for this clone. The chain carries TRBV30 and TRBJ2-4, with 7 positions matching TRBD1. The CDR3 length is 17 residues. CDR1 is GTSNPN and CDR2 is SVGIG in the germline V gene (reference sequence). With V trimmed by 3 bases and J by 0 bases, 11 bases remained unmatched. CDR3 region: CAWRDRAQGLAKNIQYF. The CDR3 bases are TGTGCCTGGAGAGACAGGGCCCAGGGTTTAGCCAAAAACATTCAGTACTTC.

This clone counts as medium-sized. The CDR3 protein is CASSTQGAGELFF. The CDR3 nucleotides are TGTGCCAGTAGTACGCAGGGGGCCGGGGAGCTGTTTTTT. The V call is TRBV19, the J call TRBJ2-2, with TRBD1 matching over 7 bases. Per the germline V gene, CDR1 is LNHDA and CDR2 is SQIVND (reference sequence). J lost 6 bases, V lost 4 bases, and 2 bases had no gene match. This CDR3 contains 13 residues.

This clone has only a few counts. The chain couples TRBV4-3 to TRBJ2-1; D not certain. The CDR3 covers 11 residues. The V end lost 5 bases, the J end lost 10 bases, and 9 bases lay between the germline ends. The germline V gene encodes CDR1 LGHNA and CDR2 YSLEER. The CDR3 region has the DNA TGCGCCAGCAGCGAGATGCAGGAGCAGTTCTTC. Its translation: CASSEMQEQFF.

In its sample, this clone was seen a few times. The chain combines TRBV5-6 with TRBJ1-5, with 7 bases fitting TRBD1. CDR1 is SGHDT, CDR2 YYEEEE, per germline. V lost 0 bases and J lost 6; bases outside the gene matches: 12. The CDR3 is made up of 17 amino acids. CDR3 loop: CASSLGPSTGFGQPQHF. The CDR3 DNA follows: TGTGCCAGCAGCTTGGGCCCCTCGACAGGGTTTGGTCAGCCCCAGCATTTT.